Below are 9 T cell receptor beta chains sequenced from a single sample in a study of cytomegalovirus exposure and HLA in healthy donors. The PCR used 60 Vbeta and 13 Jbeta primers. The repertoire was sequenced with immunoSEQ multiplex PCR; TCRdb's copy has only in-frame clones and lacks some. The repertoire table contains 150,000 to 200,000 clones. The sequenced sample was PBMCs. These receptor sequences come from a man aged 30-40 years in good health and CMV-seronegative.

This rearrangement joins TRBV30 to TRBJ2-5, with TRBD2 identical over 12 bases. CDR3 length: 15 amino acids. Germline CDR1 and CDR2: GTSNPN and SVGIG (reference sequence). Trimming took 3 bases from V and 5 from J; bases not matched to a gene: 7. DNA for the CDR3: TGTGCCTGGAGCGGAACTAGCGGGGGGTGGGAGACCCAGTACTTC. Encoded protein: CAWSGTSGGWETQYF.

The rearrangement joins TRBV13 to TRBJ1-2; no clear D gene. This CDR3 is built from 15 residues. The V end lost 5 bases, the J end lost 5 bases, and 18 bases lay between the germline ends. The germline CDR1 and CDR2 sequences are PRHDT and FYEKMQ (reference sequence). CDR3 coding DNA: TGTGCCAGCAGCGGAACAGCGAGGGCTTGGTATGGCTACACCTTC. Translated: CASSGTARAWYGYTF.

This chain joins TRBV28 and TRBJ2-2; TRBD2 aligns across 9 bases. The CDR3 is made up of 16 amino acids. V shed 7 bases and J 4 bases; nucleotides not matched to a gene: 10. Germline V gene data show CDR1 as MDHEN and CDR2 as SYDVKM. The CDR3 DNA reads TGTGCCAGCAACGCGCGGGAGGGCCGCGGCACCGGGGAGCTGTTTTTT. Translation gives CASNAREGRGTGELFF.

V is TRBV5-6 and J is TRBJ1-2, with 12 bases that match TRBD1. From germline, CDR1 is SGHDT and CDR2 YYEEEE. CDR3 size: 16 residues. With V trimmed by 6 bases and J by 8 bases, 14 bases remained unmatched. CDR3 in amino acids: CASTSVGTGGAWGYTF. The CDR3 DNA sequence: TGTGCCAGCACCTCGGTTGGGACAGGGGGCGCTTGGGGCTACACCTTC.

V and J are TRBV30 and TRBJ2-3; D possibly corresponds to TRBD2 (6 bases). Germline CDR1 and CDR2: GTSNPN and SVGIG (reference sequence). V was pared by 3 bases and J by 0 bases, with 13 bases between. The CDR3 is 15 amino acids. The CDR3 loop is CAWRTGTGSTDTQYF. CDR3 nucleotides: TGTGCCTGGAGGACCGGGACTGGGAGCACAGATACGCAGTATTTT.

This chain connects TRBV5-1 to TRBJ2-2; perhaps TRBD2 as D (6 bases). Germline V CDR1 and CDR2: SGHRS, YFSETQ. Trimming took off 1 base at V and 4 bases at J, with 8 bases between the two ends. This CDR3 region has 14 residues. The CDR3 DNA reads TGCGCCAGCAGCTTGCACGGGGGCACCGGGGAGCTGTTTTTT. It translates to CASSLHGGTGELFF. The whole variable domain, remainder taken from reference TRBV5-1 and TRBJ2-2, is KAGVTQTPRYLIKTRGQQVTLSCSPISGHRSVSWYQQTPGQGLQFLFEYFSETQRNKGNFPGRFSGRQFSNSRSEMNVSTLELGDSALYLCASSLHGGTGELFFGEGSRLTVL.

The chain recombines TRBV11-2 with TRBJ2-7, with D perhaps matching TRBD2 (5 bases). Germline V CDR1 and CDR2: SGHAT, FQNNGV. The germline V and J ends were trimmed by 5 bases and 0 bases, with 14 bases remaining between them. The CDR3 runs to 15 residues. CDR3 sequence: CASSRRTANSYEQYF. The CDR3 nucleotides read TGTGCCAGCAGCCGGCGGACTGCTAACTCCTACGAGCAGTACTTC.

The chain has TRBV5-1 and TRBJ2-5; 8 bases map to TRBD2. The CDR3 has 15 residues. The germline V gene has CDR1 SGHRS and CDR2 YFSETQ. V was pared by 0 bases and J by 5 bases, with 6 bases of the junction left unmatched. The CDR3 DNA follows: TGCGCCAGCAGCTTGGCCGGGGGGGCCTCCGAGACCCAGTACTTC. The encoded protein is CASSLAGGASETQYF. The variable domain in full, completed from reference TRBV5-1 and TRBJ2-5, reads KAGVTQTPRYLIKTRGQQVTLSCSPISGHRSVSWYQQTPGQGLQFLFEYFSETQRNKGNFPGRFSGRQFSNSRSEMNVSTLELGDSALYLCASSLAGGASETQYFGPGTRLLVL.

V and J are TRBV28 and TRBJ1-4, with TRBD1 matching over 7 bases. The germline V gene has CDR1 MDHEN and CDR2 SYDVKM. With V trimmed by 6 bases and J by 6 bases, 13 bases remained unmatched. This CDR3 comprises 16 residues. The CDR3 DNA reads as TGTGCCAGCAGCCCTGGGACAGCGGGGGGGTATGAAAAACTGTTTTTT. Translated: CASSPGTAGGYEKLFF.